This TCR beta chain appears in the sequencing data of a study of neoadjuvant anti-PD-1 for oral cavity cancer. Study as a whole: Patients without progression got a fourth dose around day 43. Notes on the study in general: Post-nivolumab, blood T cell clonality was significantly elevated in non-responders.

Assay used: immunoSEQ multiplex PCR; TCRdb lists only in-frame clones, some missing. The sample includes around 6,200 clones, around 70% of them seen just once. Details on this clone: No antigen is known for it.

Trimming took 6 bases from V and 0 from J, leaving 12 bases between them. This CDR3 region has 15 residues. CDR1 is LNHDA and CDR2 is SQIVND in the germline V gene (reference sequence). The clonotype originates from a person aged 35 to 85 with oral cavity squamous cell carcinoma. This chain links TRBV19 with TRBJ2-1; TRBD2 is a possible D gene (5 bases). The sequencing here drew on PBMCs, taken before nivolumab (anti-PD-1) treatment. The CDR3 sequence: CASRRKRDSYNEQFF. The CDR3 coding sequence is TGTGCCAGTAGACGGAAACGGGACTCCTACAATGAGCAGTTCTTC.